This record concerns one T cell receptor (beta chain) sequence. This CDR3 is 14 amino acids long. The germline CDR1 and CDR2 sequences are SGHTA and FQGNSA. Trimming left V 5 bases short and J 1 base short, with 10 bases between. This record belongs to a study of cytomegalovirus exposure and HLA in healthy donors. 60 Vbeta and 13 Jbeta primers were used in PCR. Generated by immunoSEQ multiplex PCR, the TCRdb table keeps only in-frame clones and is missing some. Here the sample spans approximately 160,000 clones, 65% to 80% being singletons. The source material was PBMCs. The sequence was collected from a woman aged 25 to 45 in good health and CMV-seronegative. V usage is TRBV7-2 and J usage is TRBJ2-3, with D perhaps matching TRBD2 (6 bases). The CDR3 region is CASSPIAGTDTQYF. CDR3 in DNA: TGTGCCAGCAGCCCTATAGCGGGCACAGATACGCAGTATTTT.